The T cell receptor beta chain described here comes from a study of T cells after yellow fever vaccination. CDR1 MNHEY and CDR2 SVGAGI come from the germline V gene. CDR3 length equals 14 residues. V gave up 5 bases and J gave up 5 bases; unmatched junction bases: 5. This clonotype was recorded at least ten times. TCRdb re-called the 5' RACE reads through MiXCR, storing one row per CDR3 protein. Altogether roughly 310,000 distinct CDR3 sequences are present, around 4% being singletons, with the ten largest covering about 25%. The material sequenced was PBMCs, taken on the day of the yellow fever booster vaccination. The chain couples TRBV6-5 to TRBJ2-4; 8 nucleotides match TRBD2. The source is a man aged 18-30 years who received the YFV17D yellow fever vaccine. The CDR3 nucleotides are TGTGCCAGCAGTACGCAGCGGGGGCAAAACATTCAGTACTTC. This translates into CASSTQRGQNIQYF.